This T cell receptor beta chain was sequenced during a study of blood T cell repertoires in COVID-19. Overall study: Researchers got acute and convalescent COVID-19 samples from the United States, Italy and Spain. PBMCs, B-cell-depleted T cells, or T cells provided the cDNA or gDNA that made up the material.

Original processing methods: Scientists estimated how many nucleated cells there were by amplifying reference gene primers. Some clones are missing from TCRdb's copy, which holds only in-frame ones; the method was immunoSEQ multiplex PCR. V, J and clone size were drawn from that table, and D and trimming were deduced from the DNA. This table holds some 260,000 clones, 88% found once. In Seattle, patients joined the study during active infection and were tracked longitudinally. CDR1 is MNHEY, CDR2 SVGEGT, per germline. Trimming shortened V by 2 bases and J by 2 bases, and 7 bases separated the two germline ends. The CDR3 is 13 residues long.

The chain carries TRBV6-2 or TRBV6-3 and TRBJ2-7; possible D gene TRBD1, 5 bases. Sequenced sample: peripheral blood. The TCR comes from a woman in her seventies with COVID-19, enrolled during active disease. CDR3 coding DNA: TGTGCCAGCAGTTACGACAGCCCCTACGAGCAGTACTTC. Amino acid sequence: CASSYDSPYEQYF.